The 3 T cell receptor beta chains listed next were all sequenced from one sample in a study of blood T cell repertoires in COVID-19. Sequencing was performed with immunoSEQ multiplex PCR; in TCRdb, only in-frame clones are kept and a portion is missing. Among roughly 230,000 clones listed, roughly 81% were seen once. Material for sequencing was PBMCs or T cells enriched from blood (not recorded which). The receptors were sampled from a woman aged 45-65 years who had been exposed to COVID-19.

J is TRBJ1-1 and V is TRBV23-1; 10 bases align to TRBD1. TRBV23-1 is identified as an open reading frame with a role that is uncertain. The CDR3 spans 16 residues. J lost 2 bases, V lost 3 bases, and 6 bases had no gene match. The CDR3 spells CASSHCGTGVNTEAFF. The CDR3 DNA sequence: TGCGCCAGCAGTCATTGCGGGACAGGGGTTAACACTGAAGCTTTCTTT.

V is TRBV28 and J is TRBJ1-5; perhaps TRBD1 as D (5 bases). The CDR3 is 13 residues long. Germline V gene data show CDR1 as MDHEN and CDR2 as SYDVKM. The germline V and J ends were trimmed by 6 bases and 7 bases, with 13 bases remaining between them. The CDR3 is CASRIRGGQPQHF. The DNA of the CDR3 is TGTGCCAGCAGAATTAGGGGTGGACAGCCCCAGCATTTT.

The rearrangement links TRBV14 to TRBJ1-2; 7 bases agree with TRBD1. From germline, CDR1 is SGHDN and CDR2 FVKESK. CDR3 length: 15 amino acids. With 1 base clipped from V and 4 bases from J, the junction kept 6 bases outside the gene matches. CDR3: CASSQGGGYPYGYTF. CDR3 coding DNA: TGTGCCAGCAGCCAAGGAGGGGGCTATCCCTATGGCTACACCTTC.